This TCR beta chain was retrieved from a study of memory CD4+ T cells and cytomegalovirus serostatus. Study observations and caveats: Of 150 to 200 reported CMV TCRbeta sequences, 67 were found in memory CD4+ repertoires. Suggested: most of the CMV-linked TCR signature lies in CD4+ memory cells.

Points on this clone: Its antigen is unidentified.

The repertoire was sequenced with immunoSEQ multiplex PCR; TCRdb's copy has only in-frame clones and lacks some. This sample has tens of thousands of clones; about 75% occur once, and the top ten carry 0.6% to 0.65%. V was pared by 5 bases and J by 7 bases, with 15 bases between. Germline V gives CDR1 MNHNY, CDR2 SVGAGI (reference sequence). The CDR3 is 14 amino acids. Single viable CD3+CD4+CD8-CD45RO+ cells were sorted as the memory CD4+ T cells. After thawing, CD4+ T cells were positively selected. Material for sequencing was memory CD4+ T cells from blood. This TCR was recovered from an adult in good health and CMV-seronegative. Some clones in this sample may be carry-over from other donors' samples. The gene calls are TRBV6-6 and TRBJ2-1; D uncertain. In DNA form, the CDR3 reads TGTGCCAGCAGTGCCCTAGGCCAAACAAATGAGCAGTTCTTC. This gives the protein CASSALGQTNEQFF.